This entry features one TCR beta chain sequence. This sample was taken from a study of T cell changes during pregnancy in multiple sclerosis. Data came from immunoSEQ multiplex PCR; TCRdb stores just in-frame clones and leaves some out. The data contain roughly 40,000 clones, around 94% of them seen just once; the ten biggest clones take up 1% to 1.5%. The CDR3 length is 14 residues. Germline CDR1 reads SNHLY; CDR2 reads FYNNEI. Trimming left V 6 bases short and J 5 bases short, with 14 bases between. This clonotype was sampled from a female donor with multiple sclerosis, enrolled in a pregnancy study. This chain uses TRBV2 with TRBJ2-1; D might be TRBD2 (6 bases). The sample was peripheral blood, taken before pregnancy. This chain's CDR3 is CASREGFVDNEQFF. The CDR3 bases are TGTGCCAGCAGGGAGGGTTTTGTGGACAATGAGCAGTTCTTC. The variable domain in full, completed from reference TRBV2 and TRBJ2-1, reads EPEVTQTPSHQVTQMGQEVILRCVPISNHLYFYWYRQILGQKVEFLVSFYNNEISEKSEIFDDQFSVERPDGSNFTLKIRSTKLEDSAMYFCASREGFVDNEQFFGPGTRLTVL.